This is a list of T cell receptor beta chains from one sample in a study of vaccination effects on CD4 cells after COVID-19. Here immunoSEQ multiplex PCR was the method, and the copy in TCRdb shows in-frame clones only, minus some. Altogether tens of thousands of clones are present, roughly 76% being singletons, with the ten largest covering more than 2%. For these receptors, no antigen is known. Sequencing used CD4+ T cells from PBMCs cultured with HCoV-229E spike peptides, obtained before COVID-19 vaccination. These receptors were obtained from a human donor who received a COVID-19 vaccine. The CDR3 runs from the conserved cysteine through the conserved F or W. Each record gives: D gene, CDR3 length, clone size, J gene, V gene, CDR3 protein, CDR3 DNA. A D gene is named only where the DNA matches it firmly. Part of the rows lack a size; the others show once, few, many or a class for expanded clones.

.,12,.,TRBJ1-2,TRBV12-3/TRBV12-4,CASSLGENGYTF,TGTGCCAGCAGTTTAGGTGAGAATGGCTACACCTTC
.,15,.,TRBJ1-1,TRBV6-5,CASSYSRTGNREAFF,TGTGCCAGCAGTTACTCGAGAACGGGGAACAGGGAAGCTTTCTTT
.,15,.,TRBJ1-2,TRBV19,CASSLLGDMNYGYTF,TGTGCCAGTAGTTTATTGGGCGATATGAACTATGGCTACACCTTC
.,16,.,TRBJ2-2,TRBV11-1,CASSLLSAANTGELFF,TGTGCCAGCAGCTTACTTTCAGCGGCGAACACCGGGGAGCTGTTTTTT
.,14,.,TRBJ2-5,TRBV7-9,CASSFAPPLETQYF,TGTGCCAGCAGCTTCGCCCCCCCGTTGGAGACCCAGTACTTC
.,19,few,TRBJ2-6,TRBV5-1,CASTSGRGRAGSGANVLTF,TGCGCCAGCACAAGCGGACGGGGCCGGGCCGGGTCTGGGGCCAACGTCCTGACTTTC
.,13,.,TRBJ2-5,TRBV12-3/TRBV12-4,CASSGPFQETQYF,TGTGCCAGCAGCGGACCATTCCAAGAGACCCAGTACTTC
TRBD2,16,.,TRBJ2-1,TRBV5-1,CASSLARSGVGNEQFF,TGCGCCAGCAGCTTGGCCCGTAGCGGGGTAGGTAATGAGCAGTTCTTC
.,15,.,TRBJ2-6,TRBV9,CASSHTGTGANVLTF,TGTGCCAGCAGCCACACAGGGACTGGGGCCAACGTCCTGACTTTC
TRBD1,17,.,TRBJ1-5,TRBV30,CAWSNRDREFRNQPQHF,TGTGCCTGGAGTAATCGGGACAGGGAGTTCCGCAATCAGCCCCAGCATTTT
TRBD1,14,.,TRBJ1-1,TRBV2,CASSGQGRGTEAFF,TGTGCCAGCAGCGGACAGGGAAGAGGAACTGAAGCTTTCTTT
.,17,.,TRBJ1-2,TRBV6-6,CASSQSGRQYISYGYTF,TGTGCCAGCAGTCAATCGGGACGACAGTATATTTCCTATGGCTACACCTTC
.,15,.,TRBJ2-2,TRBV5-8,CASSPKGANTGELFF,TGTGCCAGCAGCCCCAAAGGGGCCAACACCGGGGAGCTGTTTTTT
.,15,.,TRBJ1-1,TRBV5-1,CASSFVTGQYTEAFF,TGCGCCAGCAGCTTCGTAACGGGACAATACACTGAAGCTTTCTTT
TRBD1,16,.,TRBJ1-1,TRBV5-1,CASSPDRSGGGTEAFF,TGCGCCAGCAGCCCGGATCGATCAGGGGGCGGGACTGAAGCTTTCTTT
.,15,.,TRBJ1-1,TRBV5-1,CASSLRSAPNTEAFF,TGCGCCAGCAGCTTGAGGAGTGCACCGAACACTGAAGCTTTCTTT
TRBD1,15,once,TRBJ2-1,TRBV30,CAWRNRDRVYNEQFF,TGTGCCTGGAGGAACCGGGACAGGGTCTACAATGAGCAGTTCTTC
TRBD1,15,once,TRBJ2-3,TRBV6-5,CASSPKQGSTDTQYF,TGTGCCAGCAGTCCCAAACAGGGGTCCACAGATACGCAGTATTTT
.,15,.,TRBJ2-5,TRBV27,CASSLFARVRETQYF,TGTGCCAGCAGTTTATTCGCGAGGGTACGAGAGACCCAGTACTTC
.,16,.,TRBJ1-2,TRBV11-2,CASSLLTGRANYGYTF,TGTGCCAGCAGCTTACTTACCGGCAGGGCGAACTATGGCTACACCTTC
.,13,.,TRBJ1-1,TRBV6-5,CATTQTGNTEAFF,TGTGCCACCACCCAGACGGGGAACACTGAAGCTTTCTTT
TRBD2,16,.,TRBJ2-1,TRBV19,CASRTGASGGYNEQFF,TGTGCCAGTAGGACGGGGGCTAGCGGGGGGTACAATGAGCAGTTCTTC
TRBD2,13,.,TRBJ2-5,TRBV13,CASRKAGGGTQYF,TGTGCCAGCAGGAAAGCGGGGGGCGGGACCCAGTACTTC
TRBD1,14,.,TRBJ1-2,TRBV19,CASIRTGTNYGYTF,TGTGCCAGTATCCGGACAGGGACCAACTATGGCTACACCTTC
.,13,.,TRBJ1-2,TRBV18,CASSPSGDYGYTF,TGTGCCAGCTCACCCTCAGGGGACTATGGCTACACCTTC
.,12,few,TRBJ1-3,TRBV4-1,CASSLTGNTIYF,TGCGCCAGCAGTCTGACTGGAAACACCATATATTTT
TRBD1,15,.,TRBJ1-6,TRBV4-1,CASSQGDRDHSPLHF,TGCGCCAGCAGCCAAGGAGACAGGGATCATTCACCCCTCCACTTT
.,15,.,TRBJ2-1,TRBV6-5,CASKQGGASYNEQFF,TGTGCCAGCAAGCAGGGGGGGGCCTCCTACAATGAGCAGTTCTTC
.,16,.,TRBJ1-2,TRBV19,CASSMSAAFPNYGYTF,TGTGCCAGTAGTATGTCTGCTGCGTTCCCTAACTATGGCTACACCTTC
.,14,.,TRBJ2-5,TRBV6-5,CASSYSRGFETQYF,TGTGCCAGCAGTTACTCGAGGGGTTTCGAGACCCAGTACTTC
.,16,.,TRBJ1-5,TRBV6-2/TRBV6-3,CASSYEEPRSNQPQHF,TGTGCCAGCAGTTACGAAGAACCGAGGAGCAATCAGCCCCAGCATTTT
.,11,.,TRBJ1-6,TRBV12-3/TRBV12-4,CEFRAKAPLHF,TGTGAATTTAGGGCTAAGGCACCCCTCCACTTT
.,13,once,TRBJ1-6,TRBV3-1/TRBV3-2,CASSPLVGSPLHF,TGTGCCAGCAGCCCCCTAGTGGGTTCACCCCTCCACTTT